This T cell receptor (beta chain) appears in the sequencing data of a study of shared clonotypes between healthy human individuals. The CDR3 covers 15 residues. Trimming shortened V by 2 bases and J by 6 bases, and 17 bases separated the two germline ends. Germline V CDR1 and CDR2: SGHNT, YENEEA. Caucasian adults living in Nashville, Tennessee, provided all samples. An even split of each subset's genomic DNA across several immunoSEQ plates was performed. Sequencing used immunoSEQ multiplex PCR; TCRdb keeps in-frame clones, though not all of them. This table has 850,000 to 1,200,000 clones, around 75% appearing once.

The rearrangement joins TRBV11-3 to TRBJ2-7; TRBD1 might be the D (5 bases). Sequenced sample: memory CD4+ T cells sorted from blood. The subset was: CD45RA-negative fraction. This TCR was sampled from a man between 18 and 35 years old in good health. CDR3 protein: CASSLSTGASAEQYF. CDR3 coding DNA: TGTGCCAGCAGCTTAAGTACTGGGGCTTCTGCCGAGCAGTACTTC.